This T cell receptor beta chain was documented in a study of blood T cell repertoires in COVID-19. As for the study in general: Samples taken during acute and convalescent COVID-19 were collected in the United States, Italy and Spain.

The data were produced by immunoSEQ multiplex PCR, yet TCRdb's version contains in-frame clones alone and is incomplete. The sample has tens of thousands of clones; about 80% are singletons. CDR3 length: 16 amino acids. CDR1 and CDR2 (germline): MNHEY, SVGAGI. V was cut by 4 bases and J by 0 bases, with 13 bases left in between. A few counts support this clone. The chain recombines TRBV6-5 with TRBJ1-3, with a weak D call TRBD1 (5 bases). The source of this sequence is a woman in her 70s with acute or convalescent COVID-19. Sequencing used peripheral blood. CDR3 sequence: CASSLAGTASGNTIYF. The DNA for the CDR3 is TGTGCCAGCAGTTTGGCAGGGACTGCCTCTGGAAACACCATATATTTT.